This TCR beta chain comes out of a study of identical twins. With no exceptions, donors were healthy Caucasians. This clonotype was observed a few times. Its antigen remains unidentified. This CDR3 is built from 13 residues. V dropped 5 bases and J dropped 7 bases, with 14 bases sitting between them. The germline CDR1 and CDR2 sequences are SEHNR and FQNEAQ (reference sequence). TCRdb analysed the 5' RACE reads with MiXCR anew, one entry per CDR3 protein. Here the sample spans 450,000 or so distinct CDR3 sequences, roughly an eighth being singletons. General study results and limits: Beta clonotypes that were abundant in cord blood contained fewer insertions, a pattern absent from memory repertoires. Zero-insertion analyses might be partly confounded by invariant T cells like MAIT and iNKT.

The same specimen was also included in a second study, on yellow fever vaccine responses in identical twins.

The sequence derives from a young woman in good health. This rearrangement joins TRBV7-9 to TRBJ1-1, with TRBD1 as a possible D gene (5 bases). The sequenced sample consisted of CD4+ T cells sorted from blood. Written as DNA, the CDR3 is TGTGCCAGCAGCATAGACGGTAGGGGTGAAGCTTTCTTT. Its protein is CASSIDGRGEAFF.